Listed here is a single T cell receptor (beta chain). Antigen: not known. V was clipped by 5 bases and J by 11 bases, with 12 bases between them. Germline V CDR1 and CDR2: SEHNR, FQNEAQ (reference sequence). There are 11 residues in the CDR3. The source of the sample is a study of T cells in Graves' hyperthyroidism and ophthalmopathy. A patient was excluded if there was uncontrolled infection, other autoimmune disease, pregnancy or lactation. The TCR beta CDR3 regions underwent amplification using RNA transcripts as the source. In the first-round RT-PCR of the TCR CDR3, the HTBI primer set was used. Via MiXCR, TCRdb re-called the multiplex PCR reads, giving one row per CDR3 protein. The sample carries about 510,000 distinct CDR3 sequences, around 43% recorded once. Study observations and caveats: Blood shared most expanded thyroid clonotypes above 0.001. Stable hyperthyroidism was told apart from ophthalmopathy by a model built on 13 V-J features. The model forecast ophthalmopathy, anticipating it by a median approximately 6 months before onset.

The sequence was collected from an adult woman with Graves' disease, either hyperthyroidism or ophthalmopathy (not recorded which). Sequencing input: peripheral blood or thyroid tissue (not recorded which). This sequence joins TRBV7-9 and TRBJ1-1; possible D gene TRBD1, 6 bases. CDR3 protein: CASSAGVAAFF. The CDR3 DNA reads TGTGCCAGCAGCGCAGGGGTTGCGGCTTTCTTT.